These T cell receptor beta chains were read from a single sample in a study of blood T cell repertoires in COVID-19. Clones were read by immunoSEQ multiplex PCR, and TCRdb kept only the in-frame ones, dropping some. The sample lists under 200,000 clones, approximately 84% occurring once. Sequencing was performed on peripheral blood. Every receptor here comes from a man aged 40-49 years who had recovered from COVID-19. CDR3s include the opening cysteine and the closing phenylalanine or tryptophan. D genes are given only for firm matches. Clone size is shown for a subset of rows, as once, few, many or a class of expanded clone.

TRBJ2-1 | NA | TRBV6-4 | TRBD2 | CASSPSGSYNEQFF | TGTGCCAGCAGTCCTAGCGGTTCCTACAATGAGCAGTTCTTC
TRBJ1-2 | NA | TRBV12-3/TRBV12-4 | NA | CASGERGRDGYTF | TGTGCCAGCGGGGAGCGGGGGAGGGATGGCTACACCTTC
TRBJ1-4 | NA | TRBV28 | NA | CASGSERSNEKLFF | TGTGCCAGCGGCTCGGAGCGCTCTAATGAAAAACTGTTTTTT
TRBJ1-4 | NA | TRBV7-2 | TRBD1 | CASSGRDRGGYFEKLFF | TGTGCCAGCAGCGGCCGGGACAGGGGAGGATATTTTGAAAAACTGTTTTTT
TRBJ1-6 | NA | TRBV11-2 | TRBD1 | CASSQGVNSPLHF | TGTGCCAGCAGCCAGGGGGTTAATTCACCCCTCCACTTT
TRBJ1-1 | once | TRBV5-1 | NA | CASSLVWRDDAFF | TGCGCCAGCAGCTTGGTCTGGAGAGACGATGCTTTCTTT
TRBJ2-5 | once | TRBV27 | NA | CASSLGPGETQYF | TGTGCCAGCAGTTTGGGGCCCGGAGAGACCCAGTACTTC
TRBJ2-1 | NA | TRBV9 | TRBD2 | CASSVAGGRYNEQFF | TGTGCCAGCAGCGTAGCCGGCGGGAGGTACAATGAGCAGTTCTTC
TRBJ2-3 | NA | TRBV29-1 | TRBD1 | CSVGQGNSDTQYF | TGCAGCGTTGGACAGGGGAATTCAGATACGCAGTATTTT
TRBJ2-2 | NA | TRBV5-1 | NA | CASRDRNTGELFF | TGCGCCAGCAGGGACAGAAACACCGGGGAGCTGTTTTTT
TRBJ1-5 | once | TRBV19 | NA | CASSNGGGRNQPQHF | TGTGCCAGTAGTAACGGGGGGGGAAGAAATCAGCCCCAGCATTTT
TRBJ1-1 | NA | TRBV6-5 | TRBD1 | CASNVGTVNTEAFF | TGTGCCAGCAATGTCGGGACAGTGAACACTGAAGCTTTCTTT
TRBJ2-3 | NA | TRBV4-1 | TRBD2 | CASSHYREGSGPPNTQYF | TGCGCCAGCAGCCACTACCGGGAGGGGAGCGGGCCTCCTAATACGCAGTATTTT
TRBJ2-4 | NA | TRBV7-9 | TRBD2 | CASSLARASGGLAKNIQYF | TGTGCCAGCAGCTTAGCGAGGGCTAGCGGGGGACTAGCCAAAAACATTCAGTACTTC
TRBJ2-7 | NA | TRBV9 | TRBD2 | CASSVGEGGFYEQYF | TGTGCCAGCAGCGTAGGGGAGGGTGGGTTTTACGAGCAGTACTTC
TRBJ1-2 | NA | TRBV30 | NA | CAWGGLRGFDYGYTF | TGTGCCTGGGGAGGACTTCGGGGGTTCGACTATGGCTACACCTTC
TRBJ2-5 | once | TRBV29-1 | NA | CSVVEASRETQYF | TGCAGCGTTGTGGAGGCAAGCAGGGAGACCCAGTACTTC
TRBJ1-6 | few | TRBV4-3 | TRBD1 | CASSQAGQRNSPLHF | TGCGCCAGCAGCCAAGCGGGACAGAGAAATTCACCCCTCCACTTT
TRBJ2-3 | NA | TRBV5-1 | NA | CASSLTGLGDTQYF | TGCGCCAGCAGCTTGACAGGTCTCGGGGATACGCAGTATTTT
TRBJ2-1 | NA | TRBV7-9 | TRBD2 | CASSPPGLPYNEQFF | TGTGCCAGCAGCCCGCCGGGACTACCCTACAATGAGCAGTTCTTC
TRBJ2-7 | NA | TRBV28 | NA | CASSFPLDGSSYEQYF | TGTGCCAGCAGTTTCCCTCTGGACGGGAGCTCCTACGAGCAGTACTTC
TRBJ1-6 | once | TRBV9 | TRBD1 | CASGAGTGDGSPLHF | TGTGCCAGCGGGGCGGGGACAGGGGATGGTTCACCCCTCCACTTT
TRBJ1-2 | NA | TRBV5-1 | NA | CASSFGQADTYGYTF | TGCGCCAGCAGCTTTGGCCAGGCCGACACCTATGGCTACACCTTC
TRBJ2-3 | NA | TRBV6-4 | NA | CASSAGGTDTQYF | TGTGCCAGCAGCGCCGGTGGCACAGATACGCAGTATTTT
TRBJ2-7 | NA | TRBV7-8 | NA | CASSFGTTYEQYF | TGTGCCAGCAGCTTTGGGACAACCTACGAGCAGTACTTC
TRBJ2-2 | NA | TRBV11-2 | NA | CASGPTAGNTGELFF | TGTGCCAGCGGCCCAACAGCGGGGAACACCGGGGAGCTGTTTTTT
TRBJ2-7 | NA | TRBV5-5 | TRBD2 | CASSLEGSGSSYEQYF | TGTGCCAGCAGCTTGGAGGGTAGCGGGTCCTCCTACGAGCAGTACTTC
TRBJ1-4 | NA | TRBV19 | NA | CASSISATNEKLFF | TGTGCCAGTAGTATCTCTGCAACTAATGAAAAACTGTTTTTT
TRBJ2-7 | NA | TRBV9 | NA | CASSVAGDYEQYF | TGTGCCAGCAGCGTAGCAGGGGACTACGAGCAGTACTTC
TRBJ1-2 | NA | TRBV24-1 | TRBD1 | CATSDPDRADGYTF | TGTGCCACCAGTGATCCGGACAGGGCCGATGGCTACACCTTC
TRBJ2-4 | NA | TRBV6-5 | TRBD1 | CASSSTGGRADIQYF | TGTGCCAGCAGTTCTACAGGGGGGCGTGCGGACATTCAGTACTTC
TRBJ2-7 | few | TRBV11-3 | TRBD2 | CASSSTSGTEQYF | TGTGCCAGCAGCTCCACTAGCGGGACCGAGCAGTACTTC
TRBJ2-3 | NA | TRBV6-5 | TRBD2 | CASRFGEGTDTQYF | TGTGCCAGCAGATTCGGGGAGGGTACAGATACGCAGTATTTT
TRBJ2-3 | NA | TRBV6-4 | NA | CASSAQAGDTQYF | TGTGCCAGCAGTGCCCAGGCGGGAGATACGCAGTATTTT
TRBJ2-7 | few | TRBV13 | TRBD1 | CASSTRQGPGSEQYF | TGTGCCAGCAGCACGCGACAGGGTCCTGGAAGCGAGCAGTACTTC
TRBJ2-5 | NA | TRBV3-1/TRBV3-2 | NA | CASSLSAGSQETQYF | TGTGCCAGCAGCCTAAGTGCCGGGTCACAAGAGACCCAGTACTTC
TRBJ2-6 | NA | TRBV4-1 | NA | CASSLVANSGANVLTF | TGCGCCAGCAGCCTGGTAGCCAACTCTGGGGCCAACGTCCTGACTTTC
TRBJ1-6 | few | TRBV14 | NA | CASSKRTVSNNSPLHF | TGTGCCAGCAGCAAACGGACAGTAAGTAATAATTCACCCCTCCACTTT
TRBJ2-7 | NA | TRBV6-1 | NA | CVSRPRLDSSYEQYF | TGTGTCAGCAGACCGCGGCTAGATAGCTCCTACGAGCAGTACTTC
TRBJ2-5 | NA | TRBV6-1 | NA | CASSETLGGLGTQYF | TGTGCCAGCAGTGAAACGCTGGGGGGGCTTGGGACCCAGTACTTC
TRBJ2-2 | NA | TRBV2 | NA | CASSEWGRTNTGELFF | TGTGCCAGCAGTGAATGGGGCCGAACGAACACCGGGGAGCTGTTTTTT
TRBJ2-5 | NA | TRBV30 | NA | CAWSFIRGGRQETQYF | TGTGCCTGGAGTTTCATCAGGGGCGGAAGGCAAGAGACCCAGTACTTC
TRBJ2-3 | NA | TRBV7-9 | NA | CASGSGVSTDTQYF | TGTGCCAGCGGCTCAGGGGTGAGCACAGATACGCAGTATTTT
TRBJ1-2 | NA | TRBV19 | NA | CASSVPGYYGYTF | TGTGCCAGTAGTGTGCCCGGGTACTATGGCTACACCTTC
TRBJ1-6 | NA | TRBV5-5 | NA | CASSPQGTNSPLHF | TGTGCCAGCAGTCCCCAGGGAACTAATTCACCCCTCCACTTT
TRBJ1-1 | NA | TRBV13 | NA | CASSPRISWDTEAFF | TGTGCCAGCAGCCCGAGGATTAGTTGGGACACTGAAGCTTTCTTT
TRBJ2-7 | NA | TRBV19 | TRBD1 | CASSRTGGYEQYF | TGTGCCAGTAGTAGGACAGGGGGCTACGAGCAGTACTTC
TRBJ2-4 | NA | TRBV7-9 | NA | CASSSGSRVGNIQYF | TGTGCCAGCAGCTCTGGGAGCCGGGTTGGAAACATTCAGTACTTC